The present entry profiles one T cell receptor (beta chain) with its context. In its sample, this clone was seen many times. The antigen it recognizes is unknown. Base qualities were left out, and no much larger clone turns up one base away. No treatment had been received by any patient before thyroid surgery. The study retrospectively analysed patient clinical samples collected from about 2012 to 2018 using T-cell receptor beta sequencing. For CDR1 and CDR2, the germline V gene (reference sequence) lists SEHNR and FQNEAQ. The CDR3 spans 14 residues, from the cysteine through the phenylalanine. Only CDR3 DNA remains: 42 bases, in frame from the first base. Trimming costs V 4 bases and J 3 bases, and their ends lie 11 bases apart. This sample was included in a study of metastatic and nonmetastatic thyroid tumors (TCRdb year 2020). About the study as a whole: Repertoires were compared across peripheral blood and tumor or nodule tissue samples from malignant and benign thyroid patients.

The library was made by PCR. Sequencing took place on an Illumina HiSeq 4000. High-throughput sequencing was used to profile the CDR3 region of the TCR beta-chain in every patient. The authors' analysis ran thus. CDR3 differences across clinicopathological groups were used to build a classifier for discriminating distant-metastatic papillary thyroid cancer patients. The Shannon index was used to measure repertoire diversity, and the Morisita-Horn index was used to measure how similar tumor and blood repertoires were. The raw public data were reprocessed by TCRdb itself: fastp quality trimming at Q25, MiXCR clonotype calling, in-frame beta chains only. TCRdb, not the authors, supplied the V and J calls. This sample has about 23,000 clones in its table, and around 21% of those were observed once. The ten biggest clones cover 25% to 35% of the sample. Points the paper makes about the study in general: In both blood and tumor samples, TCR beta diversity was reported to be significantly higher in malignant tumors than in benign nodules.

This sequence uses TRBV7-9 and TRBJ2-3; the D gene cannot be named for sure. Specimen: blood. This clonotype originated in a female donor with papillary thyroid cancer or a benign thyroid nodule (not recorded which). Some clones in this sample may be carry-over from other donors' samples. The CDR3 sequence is CASSSRPVTDTQYF. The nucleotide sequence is TGTGCCAGCAGCTCTCGACCCGTTACAGATACGCAGTATTTT.